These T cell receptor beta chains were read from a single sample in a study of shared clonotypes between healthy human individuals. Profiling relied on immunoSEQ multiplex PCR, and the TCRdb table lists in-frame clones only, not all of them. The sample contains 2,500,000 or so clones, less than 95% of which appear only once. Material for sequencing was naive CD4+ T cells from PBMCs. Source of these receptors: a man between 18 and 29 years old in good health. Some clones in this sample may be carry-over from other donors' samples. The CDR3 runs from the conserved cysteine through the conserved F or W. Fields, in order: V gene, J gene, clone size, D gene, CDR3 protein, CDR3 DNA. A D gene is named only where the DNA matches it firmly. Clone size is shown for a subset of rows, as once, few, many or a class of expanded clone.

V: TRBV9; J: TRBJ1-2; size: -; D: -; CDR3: CASSSDGGLGGYTF; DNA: TGTGCCAGCAGCTCAGATGGGGGATTGGGTGGCTACACCTTC
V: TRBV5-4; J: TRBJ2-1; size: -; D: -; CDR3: CASSLLSQGGNNEQFF; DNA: TGTGCCAGCAGCCTACTCTCTCAGGGGGGCAACAATGAGCAGTTCTTC
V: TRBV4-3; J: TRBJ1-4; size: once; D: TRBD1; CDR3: CASSYELGTGREKLFF; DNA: TGCGCCAGCAGCTACGAACTTGGGACAGGAAGGGAAAAACTGTTTTTT
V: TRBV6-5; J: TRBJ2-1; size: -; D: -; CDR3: CASSRGGNEQFF; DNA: TGTGCCAGCTCGAGGGGGGGCAATGAGCAGTTCTTC
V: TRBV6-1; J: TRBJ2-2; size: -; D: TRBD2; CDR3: CASGGLANTGELFF; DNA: TGTGCCAGCGGTGGACTAGCGAACACCGGGGAGCTGTTTTTT
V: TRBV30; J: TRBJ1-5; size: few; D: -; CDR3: CAWSVGGVGNQPQHF; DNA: TGTGCCTGGAGTGTTGGGGGGGTCGGCAATCAGCCCCAGCATTTT
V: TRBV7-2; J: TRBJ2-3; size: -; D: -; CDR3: CASSLARGGTFTDTQYF; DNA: TGTGCCAGCAGCTTAGCGCGCGGTGGGACCTTCACAGATACGCAGTATTTT
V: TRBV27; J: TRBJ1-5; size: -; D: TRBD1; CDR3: CASSSRTGGRQPQHF; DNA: TGTGCCAGCAGTTCACGGACAGGGGGACGTCAGCCCCAGCATTTT
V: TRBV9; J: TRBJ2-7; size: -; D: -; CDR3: CASSAQLGGREQYF; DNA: TGTGCCAGCAGCGCCCAACTAGGGGGTCGCGAGCAGTACTTC
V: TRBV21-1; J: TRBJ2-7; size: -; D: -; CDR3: CEGGPYEQYF; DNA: TGTGAGGGAGGGCCTTACGAGCAGTACTTC
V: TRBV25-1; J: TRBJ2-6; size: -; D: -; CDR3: CASSPGGANVLTF; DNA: TGTGCCAGCAGCCCGGGGGGGGCCAACGTCCTGACTTTC
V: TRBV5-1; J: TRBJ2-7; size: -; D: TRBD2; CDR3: CASSLGLAGDVSYEQYF; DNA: TGCGCCAGCAGCTTGGGACTAGCGGGCGACGTCTCCTACGAGCAGTACTTC
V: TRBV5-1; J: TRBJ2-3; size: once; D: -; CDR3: CASSLGTAQITQYF; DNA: TGCGCCAGCAGCTTGGGGACAGCCCAGATTACACAGTATTTT